The next 13 T cell receptor beta chains were all read from a single sample in a study of cytomegalovirus exposure and HLA in healthy donors. PCR primers comprised 60 Vbeta and 13 Jbeta primers. Using immunoSEQ multiplex PCR, the repertoire was profiled, and TCRdb retains in-frame clones only, with some absent. The table lists 95,000 to 150,000 clones, over 70% of them singletons. Sequences were obtained from PBMCs. The receptors stem from a woman between 40 and 55 years old in good health and CMV-seronegative.

This clone was observed a single time. V gene TRBV5-1 combines with J gene TRBJ2-7; tentatively, D is TRBD1 (6 bases). CDR3 size: 15 residues. From germline, CDR1 is SGHRS and CDR2 YFSETQ. V lost 0 bases, J lost 9 bases, and 19 bases lay in between. CDR3 sequence (DNA): TGCGCCAGCAGCTTGGGGGGGCAGGCGACCTCAGGGCAGTACTTC. This translates into CASSLGGQATSGQYF.

Regarding this clone: Other DNA sequences in this sample translate to the same CDR3. The rearrangement uses TRBV27 and TRBJ1-5, with 10 nucleotides matching TRBD1. Unmatched junction bases numbered 0, after V lost 2 bases and J lost 2 bases. The CDR3 length is 15 residues. Germline CDR1 is MNHEY and CDR2 is SMNVEV (reference sequence). The CDR3, as DNA: TGTGCCAGCAGTTTAGGGACAGGGGGCAATCAGCCCCAGCATTTT. Amino acid sequence: CASSLGTGGNQPQHF.

This chain connects TRBV5-1 to TRBJ2-1; 10 nucleotides match TRBD2. With 3 bases clipped from V and 5 bases from J, the junction kept 11 bases outside the gene matches. Germline CDR1 reads SGHRS; CDR2 reads YFSETQ. The CDR3 has 17 residues. CDR3 region: CASSWGPLAGGNNEQFF. In nucleotides, the CDR3 is TGCGCCAGCAGCTGGGGGCCCTTAGCGGGGGGAAACAATGAGCAGTTCTTC. Full variable domain (outside the CDR3, taken from reference TRBV5-1 and TRBJ2-1): KAGVTQTPRYLIKTRGQQVTLSCSPISGHRSVSWYQQTPGQGLQFLFEYFSETQRNKGNFPGRFSGRQFSNSRSEMNVSTLELGDSALYLCASSWGPLAGGNNEQFFGPGTRLTVL.

The chain has TRBV7-9 and TRBJ2-2; D is unclear. Germline V lookup: CDR1 SEHNR, CDR2 FQNEAQ (reference sequence). This CDR3 is 13 amino acids long. V lost 4 bases and J 7 bases, leaving 10 bases between the germline ends. The CDR3 protein is CASSSFLYGELFF. The CDR3 nucleotides read TGTGCCAGCAGCTCTTTTTTGTACGGGGAGCTGTTTTTT.

The chain uses TRBV7-2 and TRBJ2-5; 11 positions match TRBD2. Germline-derived CDR1 and CDR2 are SGHTA and FQGNSA. The ends lost 5 bases at V and 3 bases at J; junction bases unmatched: 5. The CDR3 is 15 residues long. The CDR3, as DNA: TGTGCCAGCAGCCCACCGGGACTAGCGGAAGAGACCCAGTACTTC. It codes for CASSPPGLAEETQYF.

The genes are TRBV21-1 and TRBJ2-5; the table's D call, TRBD2, was not checked against the DNA. TRBV21-1 is annotated as a pseudogene. This CDR3 is built from 16 residues. CDR3 sequence: CASSRTSGRVGETQYF. Here the CDR3 DNA reads TGTGCCAGCAGCAGGACTAGCGGGAGGGTCGGGGAGACCCAGTACTTC.

The chain is built from TRBV29-1 and TRBJ2-7, with 14 bases identical to TRBD2. The V segment lost 1 base and the J segment 4 bases; nucleotides outside the gene matches: 0. The CDR3 is 14 residues long. Germline CDR1 is SQVTM and CDR2 is ANQGSEA. CDR3 in DNA: TGCAGCGTTGAAGGACTAGCGGGGGGGTACGAGCAGTACTTC. It yields the protein CSVEGLAGGYEQYF.

The rearrangement uses TRBV21-1 and TRBJ2-5; the DNA was not used to check the table's D call, TRBD1. TRBV21-1 is labeled a pseudogene. The CDR3 sequence is 13 residues long. The DNA of the CDR3 is TGTGCCAGCAGCAGACAGGTATGGGAGACCCAGTACTTC. This gives the protein CASSRQVWETQYF.

V gene TRBV7-2 combines with J gene TRBJ1-3, with D possibly matching TRBD1 (5 bases). The CDR3 runs 16 residues. Looked up from germline, CDR1 is SGHTA and CDR2 is FQGNSA. Trimming removed 6 bases from V and 2 bases from J, with 17 bases in between. CDR3 DNA: TGTGCCAGCAGTCTAGTGGCGGGGGACGCTGGAAACACCATATATTTT. It is translated as CASSLVAGDAGNTIYF.

The chain uses TRBV9 and TRBJ2-7; D not resolved. V was trimmed by 0 bases and J by 7 bases, leaving 11 bases between them. CDR1 is SGDLS, CDR2 YYNGEE, per germline. This CDR3 spans 13 amino acids. CDR3 region: CASSVDVTREQYF. DNA of the CDR3: TGTGCCAGCAGCGTAGACGTTACTCGTGAGCAGTACTTC.

This clone was observed a few times. The rearrangement links TRBV4-3 to TRBJ1-2, with D unresolved. Germline-derived CDR1 and CDR2 are LGHNA and YSLEER. Trimming removed 0 bases at V and 2 bases at J, with 10 bases between. The CDR3 spans 15 residues. The CDR3 nucleotides read TGCGCCAGCAGCCAAGATCCCGGCGGAAACTATGGCTACACCTTC. Translation: CASSQDPGGNYGYTF.

The chain uses TRBV5-6 and TRBJ2-5, with 7 positions matching TRBD2. Germline V gives CDR1 SGHDT, CDR2 YYEEEE. Unmatched junction bases numbered 9, after V lost 3 bases and J lost 4 bases. The CDR3 is 15 amino acids. CDR3 in DNA: TGTGCCAGCAGCTGGGAGGGACGATTGGGAGAGACCCAGTACTTC. Amino acids: CASSWEGRLGETQYF. The complete variable domain, with remaining parts taken from reference TRBV5-6 and TRBJ2-5, reads DAGVTQSPTHLIKTRGQQVTLRCSPKSGHDTVSWYQQALGQGPQFIFQYYEEEERQRGNFPDRFSGHQFPNYSSELNVNALLLGDSALYLCASSWEGRLGETQYFGPGTRLLVL.

For this clone: A read error may account for a junction end that differs from germline. The chain uses TRBV25-1 and TRBJ2-2; tentative D call: TRBD2 (5 bases). This CDR3 contains 18 residues. Germline values: CDR1 MGHDK, CDR2 SYGVNS. The DNA for the CDR3 is TGTGCCAGCAGTCGCCAAAATAGAAGGTTTCAAAAAAACCGGGGAGCTGTTTTT. Its translation is CASSRQNRRFQKNRGAVF.